These 11 T cell receptor beta chains were sequenced from one sample in a study of T-cell reconstitution after alpha-beta-depleted transplantation in children. Preparation of the TCRbeta library involved a method that used unique molecular identifiers. TCRdb re-analysed the PCR reads in MiXCR, keeping a single row per CDR3 protein. The table has 420,000 or so distinct CDR3 sequences, approximately 11% seen once. The input for sequencing was PBMCs from the stem cell graft donor, taken from the stem cell graft. Receptor source: a human donor who donated a stem cell graft to a child with acute myeloid leukemia.

J is TRBJ2-7 and V is TRBV5-4; 8 bases agree with TRBD2. Losses at the gene ends were 0 bases for V and 0 bases for J; bases not matched to a gene: 2. This CDR3 has 15 amino acids. CDR1 SGHNT and CDR2 YYREEE come from the germline V gene (reference sequence). The CDR3 reads CASSLGRGASYEQYV. The DNA for the CDR3 is TGTGCCAGCAGCTTGGGGCGGGGGGCCTCCTACGAGCAGTACGTC.

This clonotype has ten or more counts. The V gene is TRBV5-1, the J gene TRBJ2-2; D ambiguous. The germline CDR1 and CDR2 sequences are SGHRS and YFSETQ. The CDR3 sequence is 14 residues long. V shed 0 bases and J shed 3 bases, with 6 bases lying between them. As DNA, the CDR3 is TGCGCCAGCAGCTTGGTCCCCGACACCGGGGAGCTGTTTTTT. The encoded protein is CASSLVPDTGELFF.

This clonotype was observed many times. The gene calls are TRBV5-1 and TRBJ2-1, with 7 bases matching TRBD1. CDR1 and CDR2 (germline): SGHRS, YFSETQ. With V trimmed by 1 base and J by 7 bases, 5 bases remained unmatched. This CDR3 has 14 residues. The CDR3: CASSLWDSLNEQFF. Written as DNA, the CDR3 is TGCGCCAGCAGCTTGTGGGACAGTTTAAATGAGCAGTTCTTC.

This clonotype has at least ten counts. This chain links TRBV9 with TRBJ2-4; D gene uncertain. CDR1 is SGDLS, CDR2 YYNGEE, per germline. CDR3 length: 15 amino acids. V was shortened by 0 bases and J by 6 bases, with 13 bases between the two germline ends. The chain's CDR3 is CASSVEPSDGNIQYF. The CDR3 DNA is TGTGCCAGCAGCGTAGAGCCGAGTGACGGAAACATTCAGTACTTC.

This clonotype was seen a few times. The V gene is TRBV5-1, the J gene TRBJ2-5; D remains ambiguous. Germline CDR1 and CDR2: SGHRS and YFSETQ. CDR3 length: 15 residues. V was shortened by 4 bases and J by 5 bases, with 18 bases between the two germline ends. CDR3 residues: CASSPSVTLPETQYF. The CDR3 DNA is TGCGCCAGCAGCCCTAGTGTCACTCTCCCTGAGACCCAGTACTTC.

As for this clonotype: Because the CDR3 is missing its conserved closing phenylalanine or tryptophan, this is likely a read error. The chain employs TRBV5-1 and TRBJ2-1, with TRBD1 as a possible D gene (5 bases). V was trimmed by 0 bases and J by 9 bases, leaving 16 bases between them. The CDR3 is 15 residues long. CDR1 SGHRS and CDR2 YFSETQ come from the germline V gene. CDR3 protein: CASSLASGMWSEQFL. The CDR3 DNA sequence: TGCGCCAGCAGCTTGGCCTCAGGGATGTGGAGTGAGCAGTTCCTC.

The genes are TRBV7-9 and TRBJ1-2; D is ambiguous. The CDR3 runs to 14 residues. The germline gives CDR1 SEHNR, CDR2 FQNEAQ (reference sequence). V gave up 0 bases and J gave up 8 bases, with 13 bases separating them. CDR3: CASSLAGYEEGYTF. For the CDR3, the DNA is TGTGCCAGCAGCTTAGCAGGGTATGAGGAAGGCTACACCTTC.

This rearrangement joins TRBV12-3 or TRBV12-4 to TRBJ1-2; the D gene is possibly TRBD1 (5 bases). V lost 1 base, J lost 5 bases, and 11 bases lay in between. The CDR3 length is 14 residues. The CDR3 nucleotides are TGTGCCAGCAGTTTAGGCCAGGGTCTTTATGGCTACACCTTC. Its translation is CASSLGQGLYGYTF.

The rearrangement joins TRBV12-3 or TRBV12-4 to TRBJ1-5, with 7 bases matching TRBD1. This CDR3 is 16 amino acids long. Trimming removed 1 base from V and 2 bases from J; junction bases left unmatched: 5. The CDR3: CASSLEGAGGNQPQHF. CDR3 nucleotide sequence: TGTGCCAGCAGTTTAGAGGGGGCTGGGGGCAATCAGCCCCAGCATTTT.

The chain links TRBV20-1 to TRBJ1-1; 7 nucleotides line up with TRBD1. The length of the CDR3 is 15 residues. The V segment lost 6 bases and the J segment 4 bases; nucleotides outside the gene matches: 14. Looked up from germline, CDR1 is DFQATT and CDR2 is SNEGSKA (reference sequence). This CDR3 is CSAPSQGGGGTEAFF. CDR3 bases: TGCAGTGCCCCGTCCCAGGGGGGAGGGGGCACTGAAGCTTTCTTT.

V usage is TRBV5-1 and J usage is TRBJ2-3; D possibly corresponds to TRBD2 (5 bases). CDR3 length: 14 residues. Germline values: CDR1 SGHRS, CDR2 YFSETQ. The V and J ends lost 5 bases and 1 base respectively, with 11 bases between them. The CDR3 DNA is TGCGCCAGCAGGGTGGAGGACGGCACAGATACGCAGTATTTT. Its translation: CASRVEDGTDTQYF.